This T cell receptor (beta chain) was captured in a study of T cell responses to AZD1222 COVID-19 vaccine. For the study at large: Pooled samples include second doses given at about 4 or 12 weeks.

Remarks on this clone: Antigen: not known.

Assay used: immunoSEQ multiplex PCR; TCRdb lists only in-frame clones, some missing. Found here are under 150,000 clones, 93% of them singletons; the top ten hold approximately 0.85%. Trimming stripped 5 bases from V and 0 bases from J, with 10 bases between. The germline V gene encodes CDR1 SQVTM and CDR2 ANQGSEA. This CDR3 has 13 residues. Study-wide results and limits: Donor demographics were predominantly white British with a female majority; clonal diversity may be underestimated. Seropositive AZD1222 recipients at baseline numbered only five or six.

The sequenced sample was peripheral blood, obtained on day 0 of AZD1222 vaccination. This chain joins TRBV29-1 and TRBJ1-2, with D unclear. This clonotype originated in an adult in good health. The CDR3 coding sequence is TGCAGCGTTATGATTAGGACTAACTATGGCTACACCTTC. As protein: CSVMIRTNYGYTF.